Sequencing of this T cell receptor beta chain was carried out in a study of T cells expressing NK-cell markers. On the study more broadly: Investigators obtained TCR beta repertoires from sorted CD3+CD56+NKG2C+, CD3+CD56+NKG2C- and CD3+CD56-NKG2C+ T cells.

A 5'RACE template switching approach incorporating UMIs was used to make TCR beta cDNA. TCRdb re-called the 5' RACE reads; every CDR3 protein appears as one record, without DNA. The sample table sets out hundreds of thousands of distinct CDR3 sequences. As for this clonotype: Its antigen remains unknown.

Germline V CDR1 and CDR2: SSHAT, FNYEAQ (reference sequence). This CDR3 contains 14 residues. Study conclusions and caveats: Dominance of the CD3+CD56-NKG2C+ fraction by these clonotypes also held in several donors. Of the CD8+ T cell pool in more than 5 donors, about 1.0-8% was accounted for by dominant NKG2C+ clonotypes.

Sequencing input: blood T cells: a sorted CD56 or NKG2C T cell subset, CD4+ or CD8+ T cells, or bulk PBMC T cells (not recorded which). This TCR came from a man aged 18-75 years in good health. The J gene is TRBJ2-1, the V gene TRBV7-7; TCRdb lists TRBD1, though no DNA is available to test this call. The CDR3 sequence is CASSALGPNNEQFF.